This TCR beta chain was documented in a study of shared clonotypes between healthy human individuals. Data came from immunoSEQ multiplex PCR; TCRdb stores just in-frame clones and leaves some out. The repertoire holds approximately 720,000 clones, with roughly 94% as singletons. This CDR3 has 18 amino acids. J lost 4 bases, V lost 1 base, and 11 bases had no gene match. Germline loops: CDR1 SGHVS, CDR2 FQNEAQ. Positive CCR7 selection of CD45RO-negative cells yielded the naive CD8 cells, and terminally differentiated effector memory CD45RA+ cells were excluded. The sample taken for sequencing was naive CD8+ T cells sorted from blood. The source is a man between 25 and 39 years old in good health. The chain joins TRBV7-8 to TRBJ2-2, with TRBD2 matching 8 bases. The CDR3 is CASSLGATGTRGTGELFF. CDR3 DNA sequence: TGTGCCAGCAGCTTAGGTGCCACCGGGACTAGAGGCACCGGGGAGCTGTTTTTT. The whole variable domain, remainder taken from reference TRBV7-8 and TRBJ2-2, is GAGVSQSPRYKVAKRGQDVALRCDPISGHVSLFWYQQALGQGPEFLTYFQNEAQLDKSGLPSDRFFAERPEGSVSTLKIQRTQQEDSAVYLCASSLGATGTRGTGELFFGEGSRLTVL.